This T cell receptor beta chain emerged from a study of T cell repertoires in cytomegalovirus infection. Study-wide findings and caveats: HLA-C-restricted CMV clonotypes gave the most frequent clonotype in two of eight donors.

The V end was cut by 5 bases, the J end by 4 bases, with 14 bases between. The V gene's germline CDR1 is SGHTA and CDR2 FQGNSA. The CDR3 sequence is 15 residues long. The table lists this clonotype with many counts. Its matching antigen is unknown. Via MiXCR, TCRdb re-called the reads, giving one row per CDR3 protein. The table includes some 150,000 distinct CDR3 sequences, around 22% detected once. Sequenced input: PBMCs. V and J are TRBV7-2 and TRBJ2-2; D may match TRBD1 or TRBD2 (5 bases each). The origin of this receptor is a human donor in good health (CMV status not recorded). Some clones in this sample may be carry-over from other donors' samples. In nucleotides, the CDR3 is TGTGCCAGCAGCGCCGAGGGGCTCGGCACCGGGGAGCTGTTTTTT. The encoded protein is CASSAEGLGTGELFF.